This entry describes one T cell receptor beta chain. Genomic DNA acted as the template from which TCR beta VDJ combination and CDR3 sequence profiling were carried out. TCRdb passed the reads through MiXCR, listing each CDR3 protein once. Counted here are just over 400,000 distinct CDR3 sequences, 55% to 75% occurring once; the ten biggest clones make up 4%. The CDR3 totals 15 residues. Germline lookup yields CDR1 SGHTA and CDR2 FQGTGA. Trimming stripped 1 base from V and 13 bases from J, with 23 bases between. The data were obtained in a study of CD8+CD57+ T cells in acquired aplastic anemia. Background on the study: DNA recovered from sorted CD4+ and CD8+ cells had a mean of about 3 ug. Healthy donor sequencing depth: around 10 million CD4+, fewer than 13 million CD8+ reads.

This clonotype originated in a human donor in good health, serving as a control. The chain joins TRBV7-3 to TRBJ2-7; unclear D gene. The material sequenced was sorted CD4+, CD8+, or CD8+CD57+ T cells (not recorded which) from PBMCs. This CDR3 reads CASSLSGPNEQLFYF. DNA of the CDR3: TGTGCCAGCAGCTTAAGTGGGCCCAATGAGCAGTTGTTCTACTTC. The entire variable domain, with the rest obtained from reference TRBV7-3 and TRBJ2-7, is as follows: GAGVSQTPSNKVTEKGKYVELRCDPISGHTALYWYRQSLGQGPEFLIYFQGTGAADDSGLPNDRFFAVRPEGSVSTLKIQRTERGDSAVYLCASSLSGPNEQLFYFGPGTRLTVT.